These T cell receptor beta chains were read from a single sample in a study of blood T cell repertoires in COVID-19. Clones were sequenced by immunoSEQ multiplex PCR, and TCRdb holds only the in-frame ones, with some missing. The repertoire holds a few hundred thousand clones, with about nine tenths as singletons. The sample comprised peripheral blood. Receptor source: a woman aged 30 to 39 with active or convalescent COVID-19. Each CDR3 is given with its conserved first and last residue. D genes are given only for firm matches. Some rows mark clone size as missing; the rest say once, few, many or name a class of expanded clone.

clone size,V gene,J gene,D gene,CDR3 protein,CDR3 DNA
-,TRBV4-2,TRBJ2-5,-,CASSPGQGEAETQYF,TGTGCCAGCAGCCCGGGTCAGGGGGAGGCAGAGACCCAGTACTTC
-,TRBV7-3,TRBJ1-2,TRBD1,CASSPNEGQAYTF,TGTGCCAGCAGCCCTAATGAGGGACAGGCTTACACCTTC
-,TRBV7-2,TRBJ2-5,TRBD2,CASRGLAGGTQYF,TGTGCCAGCAGGGGACTAGCGGGGGGAACCCAGTACTTC
-,TRBV27,TRBJ2-2,-,CASSLMLAGELFF,TGTGCCAGCAGTTTAATGCTAGCCGGGGAGCTGTTTTTT
-,TRBV7-2,TRBJ1-5,-,CASKPAVGGHYQPQHF,TGTGCCAGCAAACCGGCCGTCGGGGGGCACTATCAGCCCCAGCATTTT
-,TRBV6-5,TRBJ1-5,-,CASNPPGQPQHF,TGTGCCAGCAATCCCCCGGGGCAGCCCCAGCATTTT
once,TRBV7-6,TRBJ2-2,TRBD1,CASSSGTATGELFF,TGTGCCAGCAGTTCCGGGACAGCCACCGGGGAGCTGTTTTTT
-,TRBV7-3,TRBJ1-1,-,CASSEGEPSTEAFF,TGTGCCAGCAGCGAGGGGGAACCCTCCACTGAAGCTTTCTTT
-,TRBV18,TRBJ1-1,-,CASSRGTANTEAFF,TGTGCCAGCTCACGCGGGACGGCTAACACTGAAGCTTTCTTT
-,TRBV19,TRBJ2-7,TRBD1,CASSRTGGQGEQYF,TGTGCCAGCAGCCGGACAGGGGGCCAGGGCGAGCAGTACTTC
-,TRBV18,TRBJ1-1,-,CASQGDGEAFF,TGTGCCAGCCAAGGAGACGGAGAAGCTTTCTTT
-,TRBV29-1,TRBJ2-3,TRBD1,CSGRDSITDTQYF,TGCAGCGGCCGGGACAGCATCACAGATACGCAGTATTTT
once,TRBV21-1,TRBJ1-2,-,CASSNRGTGRFGRDGYTF,TGTGCCAGCAGTAACAGGGGGACAGGGCGGTTCGGGAGGGATGGCTACACCTTC
-,TRBV19,TRBJ2-7,TRBD1,CASSTADRGQYEQYF,TGTGCCAGTAGTACCGCCGACAGGGGACAGTACGAGCAGTACTTC
-,TRBV5-1,TRBJ2-1,TRBD2,CASSLGSTSGAYNEQFF,TGCGCCAGCAGCTTGGGATCGACTAGCGGGGCGTACAATGAGCAGTTCTTC
-,TRBV3-1/TRBV3-2,TRBJ2-5,-,CASSHGASETQYF,TGTGCCAGCAGCCACGGAGCGTCAGAGACCCAGTACTTC
-,TRBV19,TRBJ2-7,-,CASSIGQPNSYEQYF,TGTGCCAGTAGTATTGGACAGCCGAACTCCTACGAGCAGTACTTC
-,TRBV29-1,TRBJ1-1,-,CSVQGLLNTEAFF,TGCAGCGTTCAGGGGCTACTGAACACTGAAGCTTTCTTT
-,TRBV18,TRBJ1-5,-,CASSDSNNQPQHF,TGTGCCAGCTCAGACAGTAATAATCAGCCCCAGCATTTT
-,TRBV3-1/TRBV3-2,TRBJ1-1,TRBD1,CASSQDKDDRGANVNTEAFF,TGTGCCAGCAGCCAAGATAAGGACGACAGGGGGGCGAACGTTAACACTGAAGCTTTCTTT
once,TRBV4-3,TRBJ1-5,-,CASSQESGSRNQPQHF,TGCGCCAGCAGCCAAGAGAGCGGGAGTAGGAATCAGCCCCAGCATTTT
-,TRBV12-3/TRBV12-4,TRBJ1-2,-,CASSNRSYGYTF,TGTGCCAGCAGCAACAGGAGCTATGGCTACACCTTC
-,TRBV27,TRBJ2-7,-,CASSLGESSYEQYF,TGTGCCAGCAGTTTAGGGGAGAGCTCCTACGAGCAGTACTTC
-,TRBV6-5,TRBJ1-2,-,CASSYAPTANYGYTF,TGTGCCAGCAGTTACGCCCCCACGGCTAACTATGGCTACACCTTC
-,TRBV27,TRBJ2-5,-,CASSLRPFRGETQYF,TGTGCCAGCAGTTTAAGGCCTTTCCGGGGGGAGACCCAGTACTTC
-,TRBV19,TRBJ2-7,TRBD1,CASSMGDRAAYEQYF,TGTGCCAGTAGTATGGGAGACAGGGCTGCCTACGAGCAGTACTTC
-,TRBV6-5,TRBJ1-1,-,CASSLSVNTEAFF,TGTGCCAGCAGTTTATCAGTAAACACTGAAGCTTTCTTT
once,TRBV5-4,TRBJ1-1,-,CASRIGGADTEAFF,TGTGCCAGCAGAATAGGGGGGGCGGACACTGAAGCTTTCTTT
-,TRBV30,TRBJ1-6,TRBD1,CAWSLRQGASSYNSPLHF,TGTGCCTGGAGTCTCAGACAGGGGGCGAGCTCCTATAATTCACCCCTCCACTTT
-,TRBV5-1,TRBJ1-5,TRBD1,CASSLTGDSNQPQHF,TGCGCCAGCAGCTTGACAGGGGATAGCAATCAGCCCCAGCATTTT
-,TRBV7-2,TRBJ1-5,TRBD1,CASSLGTRDSYYSNQPQHF,TGTGCCAGCAGCTTAGGTACCAGGGACAGCTACTATAGCAATCAGCCCCAGCATTTT
-,TRBV7-9,TRBJ2-1,TRBD2,CASSISGAFSYNEQFF,TGTGCCAGCAGCATAAGCGGGGCCTTCTCCTACAATGAGCAGTTCTTC
-,TRBV6-2/TRBV6-3,TRBJ2-2,-,CASSSFYLASGDGELFF,TGTGCCAGCAGCTCTTTCTACCTAGCCTCAGGGGACGGGGAGCTGTTTTTT
-,TRBV6-2/TRBV6-3,TRBJ1-6,-,CASSSISSYNSPLHF,TGTGCCAGCAGTTCGATTAGCTCCTATAATTCACCCCTCCACTTT
once,TRBV19,TRBJ1-1,-,CASSGGNTEAFF,TGTGCCAGTTCCGGGGGGAACACTGAAGCTTTCTTT
-,TRBV29-1,TRBJ1-1,-,CSAQASNTEAFF,TGCAGCGCGCAGGCTTCAAACACTGAAGCTTTCTTT
-,TRBV7-2,TRBJ1-6,TRBD1,CASSLGYRGESSYNSPLHF,TGTGCCAGCAGCTTAGGATACAGGGGGGAGAGCTCCTATAATTCACCCCTCCACTTT
-,TRBV7-9,TRBJ2-5,-,CASSSGETQYF,TGTGCCAGCAGCTCCGGGGAGACCCAGTACTTC
-,TRBV10-2,TRBJ2-6,-,CASNRGPLSGANVLTF,TGCGCCAGCAATAGGGGTCCCCTCTCTGGGGCCAACGTCCTGACTTTC
-,TRBV7-2,TRBJ1-2,TRBD1,CASSLAQGIYGYTF,TGTGCCAGCAGCTTAGCACAGGGGATCTATGGCTACACCTTC
-,TRBV19,TRBJ1-2,-,CASSPNPGKENYGYTF,TGTGCCAGTAGTCCCAATCCCGGGAAGGAGAACTATGGCTACACCTTC
-,TRBV5-1,TRBJ1-2,TRBD1,CASSPDGTAYGYTF,TGCGCCAGCAGCCCGGACGGGACAGCCTATGGCTACACCTTC
-,TRBV9,TRBJ1-2,TRBD1,CASSVGQGYNGYTF,TGTGCCAGCAGCGTGGGACAGGGGTATAATGGCTACACCTTC
-,TRBV6-5,TRBJ1-1,-,CASTLRAPSAEAFF,TGTGCCAGCACCCTTAGGGCCCCTAGCGCTGAAGCTTTCTTT
-,TRBV29-1,TRBJ1-1,-,CSVPQGNTEAFF,TGCAGCGTTCCGCAGGGTAACACTGAAGCTTTCTTT
-,TRBV19,TRBJ2-3,TRBD1,CASRTGGADTQYF,TGTGCCAGTAGGACAGGGGGCGCAGATACGCAGTATTTT
-,TRBV6-2/TRBV6-3,TRBJ1-2,-,CASSYSRTAGGYTF,TGTGCCAGCAGTTACTCCAGGACGGCGGGTGGCTACACCTTC
-,TRBV6-4,TRBJ1-2,-,CASISDNREGYGYTF,TGTGCCAGCATTTCTGACAACCGAGAGGGCTATGGCTACACCTTC
-,TRBV18,TRBJ1-2,-,CASSKAGTNYGYTF,TGTGCCAGCTCTAAAGCGGGGACCAACTATGGCTACACCTTC
-,TRBV7-2,TRBJ1-6,TRBD1,CASSTGQVGNSPLHF,TGTGCCAGCAGCACCGGACAGGTCGGGAATTCACCCCTCCACTTT
-,TRBV7-2,TRBJ1-1,TRBD1,CASSLNGDRRWEAFF,TGTGCCAGCAGCTTAAACGGGGACAGGAGGTGGGAAGCTTTCTTT
-,TRBV11-2,TRBJ1-1,-,CASSLDVAGTEAFF,TGTGCCAGCAGCTTAGATGTTGCAGGCACTGAAGCTTTCTTT
-,TRBV7-3,TRBJ2-1,TRBD2,CASSANLAGVDEQFF,TGTGCCAGCAGCGCAAATCTAGCGGGGGTCGATGAGCAGTTCTTC